This T cell receptor beta chain was retrieved from a study of neoadjuvant anti-PD-1 for oral cavity cancer. With 0 bases removed from V and 6 bases from J, the gap between germline ends came to 8 bases. The CDR3 runs to 13 residues. Germline assignment: CDR1 MNHEY and CDR2 SMNVEV (reference sequence). Time point denoted: after neoadjuvant nivolumab, at surgical resection. Patients had newly diagnosed, untreated stage II-IVA oral cavity squamous cell carcinoma. Sequenced by immunoSEQ multiplex PCR; TCRdb stores in-frame clones only, minus some. The repertoire holds 6,000 or so clones, with approximately 58% as singletons.

The rearrangement joins TRBV27 to TRBJ1-1; no definite D call. Material: tumor tissue, obtained after nivolumab (anti-PD-1) treatment. The receptor was isolated from a person aged 35-79 years with oral cavity squamous cell carcinoma. CDR3 sequence: CASSLSYDAEAFF. DNA for the CDR3: TGTGCCAGCAGTTTATCGTATGACGCTGAAGCTTTCTTT.